This T cell receptor beta chain was sequenced during a study of T cells in Graves' hyperthyroidism and ophthalmopathy. Study-wide findings and caveats: It was a median 6.5 months before onset that the model predicted ophthalmopathy. Ophthalmopathy was distinguished from stable hyperthyroidism by 13 V-J signatures.

This clonotype was observed at least ten times. Antigen: not known. V lost 5 bases and J lost 2, with 7 bases in between. This CDR3 contains 12 residues. Germline loops: CDR1 SQVTM, CDR2 ANQGSEA. Amplified TCR beta CDR3 regions came from RNA transcripts. When the TCR CDR3 underwent first-round RT-PCR, the HTBI primer set was used. TCRdb re-derived calls from the multiplex PCR reads in MiXCR, one entry per CDR3 protein. The sample has about 250,000 distinct CDR3 sequences; around 25% are singletons. Approximately 9.3 ml of fresh peripheral blood supplied the PBMCs. The rearrangement uses TRBV29-1 and TRBJ1-3; no reliable D call. The specimen sequenced was blood. The TCR sequence derives from a woman between 40 and 55 years old with Graves' ophthalmopathy. Written as DNA, the CDR3 is TGCAGCGTTCTGGGAGCTGGAAACACCATATATTTT. It translates to CSVLGAGNTIYF.